Detailed here is one T cell receptor (beta chain). Its specificity is not known. The data originate from a study of human T cells and chemical hapten exposure. Findings and caveats of the study: With regard to DPC sensitization, TCRs above 1 in 1000 frequency did not change. Controls had significantly fewer large CDR3 similarity clusters than were formed by expanded TCRs.

The CDR3 runs 14 residues. V lost 1 base, J lost 7 bases, and 1 base stayed unmatched. The germline CDR1 and CDR2 sequences are SGDLS and YYNGEE. It was the library that attached unique molecular identifiers to individual cDNA molecules. Via MiXCR, TCRdb re-called the RACE reads, giving one row per CDR3 protein. The repertoire holds more than 250,000 distinct CDR3 sequences, with about 9.4% as singletons. Time point of the sample: pre-sensitization, week 0. Treatment defined: therapeutic diphenylcyclopropenone sensitization with weekly scalp DPC. The chain uses TRBV9 and TRBJ1-6; TRBD1 aligns across 8 bases. The sample in question was whole blood, obtained in connection with sensitization to the hapten diphenylcyclopropenone (DPC). The source of this sequence is a woman aged 40 to 50 with alopecia areata. Some clones in this sample may be carry-over from other donors' samples. CDR3 DNA: TGTGCCAGCAGCGTATGGACAGGGAATTCACCCCTCCACTTT. Encoded protein: CASSVWTGNSPLHF.